This entry features one T cell receptor beta chain sequence. Its matching antigen is unknown. V lost 1 base and J 15 bases, leaving 13 bases between the germline ends. The length of the CDR3 is 11 residues. Germline values: CDR1 GTSNPN, CDR2 SVGIG (reference sequence). The data originate from a study of T cell responses to AZD1222 COVID-19 vaccine. Overall study findings and caveats: Compared with day 0, the breadth and depth of the Spike-specific TCR repertoire rose significantly after two doses of AZD1222. The CD4 TCRs associated with vaccination extended across spike and predominated at 160-218 and 743-854. Repertoire sampling was restricted to post-peak T cell response timepoints. Clonal diversity was possibly underestimated, and white British individuals and females predominated among donors.

Profiled with immunoSEQ multiplex PCR; TCRdb holds only in-frame clones, not every one. Among about 180,000 clones listed, 85% to 95% were seen once. This sample comprised peripheral blood, obtained 28 days after the second AZD1222 dose. The source is an adult who received the AZD1222 COVID-19 vaccine. The chain uses TRBV30 and TRBJ2-1; tentatively, D is TRBD1 or TRBD2 (5 bases each). The CDR3 nucleotides read TGTGCCTGGAGTGGACGGGGCGGTGGGTTCTTC. Translated, it gives CAWSGRGGGFF.